Below, 26 T cell receptor beta chains from the same sample are listed, as sequenced in a study of T cells in Graves' hyperthyroidism and ophthalmopathy. TCR beta CDR3 region amplification was performed from RNA transcripts. Carried out on the TCR CDR3, a first-round RT-PCR used the HTBI primer set. TCRdb used MiXCR to reprocess the multiplex PCR reads, holding one entry per CDR3 protein. The sample yields fewer than 700,000 distinct CDR3 sequences, 15% to 20% seen once. Sequencing was done on a sample of blood. Receptors were obtained from a woman aged 25 to 39 with Graves' hyperthyroidism.

There are many counts of this clonotype. V usage is TRBV12-5 and J usage is TRBJ2-3, with 9 bases fitting TRBD1. The CDR3 has 17 amino acids. With V trimmed by 5 bases and J by 2 bases, 11 bases remained unmatched. Germline-derived CDR1 and CDR2 are LGHNT and FRNRAP. Here the CDR3 DNA reads TGTGCTAGTGGTGAGGGCCTCGGGACAGGGTACACAGATACGCAGTATTTT. As protein: CASGEGLGTGYTDTQYF.

The V call is TRBV7-9, the J call TRBJ2-2; D possibly matches TRBD1 or TRBD2 (6 bases each). The V gene lost 3 bases and the J gene lost 14 bases, with 13 bases spanning the gap. Germline-derived CDR1 and CDR2 are SEHNR and FQNEAQ (reference sequence). CDR3 length: 12 amino acids. The CDR3 DNA is TGTGCCAGCAGCTTCGCCAGGGGAGGCCTGTTTTTT. It codes for CASSFARGGLFF. Full variable domain (rest looked up from reference TRBV7-9 and TRBJ2-2): DTGVSQNPRHKITKRGQNVTFRCDPISEHNRLYWYRQTLGQGPEFLTYFQNEAQLEKSRLLSDRFSAERPKGSFSTLEIQRTEQGDSAMYLCASSFARGGLFFGEGSRLTVL.

This clonotype was counted ten times or more. The chain recombines TRBV7-9 with TRBJ2-1, with 13 bases fitting TRBD2. The CDR3 runs 21 residues. The V gene end was trimmed by 4 bases and the J gene end by 1 base; junction bases not matched to a gene: 16. CDR1 is SEHNR, CDR2 FQNEAQ, per germline (reference sequence). The CDR3 is CASSSPLLAGGVLPSYNEQFF. The DNA for the CDR3 is TGTGCCAGCAGCTCCCCGCTACTAGCGGGAGGGGTGTTGCCTTCCTACAATGAGCAGTTCTTC.

Details on this clonotype: The junction and the germline gene differ at one end; a read error may be behind it. The chain carries TRBV9 and TRBJ2-7, with TRBD2 identical over 8 bases. CDR1 and CDR2 (germline): SGDLS, YYNGEE. CDR3 length equals 16 residues. CDR3 protein: CASSVEPSGRLYERYF. Written as DNA, the CDR3 is TGTGCCAGCAGCGTAGAACCTAGCGGGCGACTCTACGAGCGGTACTTC.

This clonotype was seen more than once but under ten times. The rearrangement uses TRBV11-2 and TRBJ2-1, with TRBD2 identical over 7 bases. V lost 5 bases and J lost 9; bases outside the gene matches: 10. This CDR3 has 14 residues. Germline lookup yields CDR1 SGHAT and CDR2 FQNNGV. The CDR3 DNA sequence: TGTGCCAGCAGCGCCCGGGTTGCGGGAGTTGAGCAGTTCTTC. Translated, it gives CASSARVAGVEQFF.

This clonotype was found many times. This rearrangement joins TRBV6-1 to TRBJ1-2; TRBD1 matches at 7 bases. Germline values: CDR1 MNHNS, CDR2 SASEGT. V was pared by 5 bases and J by 8 bases, with 8 bases of the junction left unmatched. The CDR3 is 13 amino acids. DNA of the CDR3: TGTGCCAGCAGTCCCCGTACAGGGGAAGGCTACACCTTC. It codes for CASSPRTGEGYTF.

The chain links TRBV7-2 to TRBJ2-2; D not resolved. This CDR3 is 13 amino acids long. Trimming took off 5 bases at V and 0 bases at J, with 4 bases between the two ends. CDR1 and CDR2 from the germline V gene are SGHTA and FQGNSA. CDR3 protein: CASSKSNTGELFF. CDR3 bases: TGTGCCAGCAGCAAATCGAACACCGGGGAGCTGTTTTTT.

This clonotype was seen many times. Written as DNA, the CDR3 is TGTGCCAGCAGAACCTACGAGCAGTACTTC. It codes for CASRTYEQYF. The chain carries TRBV6-1 and TRBJ2-7; D not resolved. V dropped 6 bases and J dropped 2 bases, with 2 bases sitting between them. In germline, CDR1 is MNHNS, CDR2 SASEGT. CDR3 length: 10 residues.

The J gene is TRBJ1-4, the V gene TRBV6-1; D may be TRBD1 (5 bases). Germline-derived CDR1 and CDR2 are MNHNS and SASEGT. CDR3 size: 15 residues. Trimming cost V 6 bases and J 3 bases, with 14 bases left between them. The CDR3 region has the DNA TGTGCCAGCAGCATGACAGACGCCCCTAATGAAAAACTGTTTTTT. It codes for CASSMTDAPNEKLFF.

This chain uses TRBV12-3 or TRBV12-4 with TRBJ2-7, with D tentatively TRBD1 or TRBD2 (5 bases each). V was clipped by 7 bases and J by 2 bases, with 15 bases between them. The CDR3 is 14 residues long. In DNA form, the CDR3 reads TGTGCCAGCACCATAGGGGACGAAACCTACGAGCAGTACTTC. It yields the protein CASTIGDETYEQYF.

In its sample, this clonotype was seen many times. The chain carries TRBV7-6 and TRBJ2-5; D ambiguous. There are 15 residues in the CDR3. Germline CDR1 and CDR2: SGHVS and FNYEAQ. Deletions cut 0 bases from V and 0 bases from J, with 8 bases between. CDR3 loop: CASSLARSDQETQYF. The CDR3 region has the DNA TGTGCCAGCAGCTTAGCGCGGAGCGACCAAGAGACCCAGTACTTC.

This clonotype is a singleton in its sample. This chain joins TRBV27 and TRBJ1-5; a weak D match, TRBD1 (6 bases). Trimming stripped 6 bases from V and 2 bases from J, with 20 bases between. This CDR3 has 17 residues. Germline V lookup: CDR1 MNHEY, CDR2 SMNVEV (reference sequence). CDR3 coding DNA: TGTGCCAGCAGCCTCGTCTACCGAGGGGGGGGCAATCAGCCCCAGCATTTT. It codes for CASSLVYRGGGNQPQHF.

This clonotype was found many times. This chain joins TRBV20-1 and TRBJ2-7, with 8 bases matching TRBD2. CDR1 DFQATT and CDR2 SNEGSKA come from the germline V gene (reference sequence). The ends lost 4 bases at V and 3 bases at J; junction bases unmatched: 5. There are 13 residues in the CDR3. CDR3 bases: TGCAGTGCTACTCGGGGACTAGTCTACGAGCAGTACTTC. Protein: CSATRGLVYEQYF.

The rearrangement uses TRBV10-3 and TRBJ2-5; a weak D match, TRBD1 (5 bases). Germline CDR1 reads ENHRY; CDR2 reads SYGVKD. Trimming pared 3 bases from V and 9 bases from J, leaving 11 bases between. The CDR3 consists of 12 residues. CDR3 sequence: CAISDPLGAQYF. CDR3 in DNA: TGTGCCATCAGTGATCCTCTAGGGGCCCAGTACTTC.

CDR3 loop: CASSQVGSITYEQYF. CDR3 nucleotide sequence: TGTGCCAGCAGCCAGGTGGGTTCTATAACCTACGAGCAGTACTTC. The chain couples TRBV14 to TRBJ2-7, with unresolved D. Trimming cost V 3 bases and J 2 bases, with 14 bases left between them. This CDR3 is 15 amino acids long. Per germline, CDR1 SGHDN and CDR2 FVKESK.

This rearrangement joins TRBV5-1 to TRBJ1-3; perhaps TRBD1 as D (6 bases). The CDR3 is 14 residues long. Trimming cost V 4 bases and J 0 bases, with 8 bases left between them. Looked up from germline, CDR1 is SGHRS and CDR2 is YFSETQ. CDR3 sequence: CASSMDSSGNTIYF. The CDR3 DNA sequence: TGCGCCAGCAGCATGGACAGCTCTGGAAACACCATATATTTT.

The table lists this clonotype with many counts. The J gene is TRBJ2-7, the V gene TRBV27, with D possibly being TRBD2 (6 bases). Germline lookup yields CDR1 MNHEY and CDR2 SMNVEV (reference sequence). The V end lost 0 bases, the J end lost 0 bases, and 12 bases lay between the germline ends. The CDR3 runs 16 residues. CDR3 amino acids: CASSLSGGIGSYEQYF. The CDR3 DNA reads TGTGCCAGCAGTTTATCGGGCGGGATCGGCTCCTACGAGCAGTACTTC.

This clonotype was counted between two and nine times. The chain is built from TRBV9 and TRBJ1-2; perhaps TRBD1 as D (6 bases). Germline loops: CDR1 SGDLS, CDR2 YYNGEE. The V gene lost 2 bases and the J gene lost 1 base, with 12 bases spanning the gap. The CDR3 runs 15 residues. This CDR3 reads CASSVFDRYNYGYTF. In DNA form, the CDR3 reads TGTGCCAGCAGCGTTTTCGACAGGTATAACTATGGCTACACCTTC.

This clonotype showed up many times. This chain links TRBV28 with TRBJ1-1; no clear D gene. The ends were cut back, 3 bases at V and 8 bases at J, with 7 bases in the middle. Germline V gene lookup returns CDR1 MDHEN and CDR2 SYDVKM. The CDR3 sequence is 11 residues long. The CDR3, as DNA: TGTGCCAGCAGTTTTAAGGGCGAAGCTTTCTTT. Translating gives CASSFKGEAFF.

The chain links TRBV29-1 to TRBJ2-7; possibly TRBD2 for D (8 bases). Looked up from germline, CDR1 is SQVTM and CDR2 is ANQGSEA. The V end was cut by 4 bases, the J end by 9 bases, with 19 bases between. The CDR3 consists of 13 residues. The CDR3 DNA reads as TGCAGCGTTGCGGACAGGATGAGCGGGGGGCAGTACTTC. This sequence encodes CSVADRMSGGQYF.

This clonotype appeared a few times. This chain connects TRBV27 to TRBJ1-6; no clear D. This CDR3 is built from 13 residues. V was clipped by 2 bases and J by 9 bases, with 8 bases between them. CDR1 and CDR2 from the germline V gene are MNHEY and SMNVEV (reference sequence). CDR3 nucleotides: TGTGCCAGCAGTTTAAGCAAAGGTTCACCCCTCCACTTT. Its translation is CASSLSKGSPLHF.

The chain uses TRBV20-1 and TRBJ2-7; tentatively, D is TRBD1 or TRBD2 (5 bases each). The V gene's germline CDR1 is DFQATT and CDR2 SNEGSKA (reference sequence). The CDR3 is 14 residues long. Trimming cost V 4 bases and J 4 bases, with 17 bases left between them. In DNA, the CDR3 is TGCAGTGCTACCCATTATAGGGGACCTTACGAGCAGTACTTC. Protein: CSATHYRGPYEQYF.

In its sample, this clonotype was seen many times. The chain combines TRBV7-2 with TRBJ2-1; D gene uncertain. V was shortened by 2 bases and J by 5 bases, with 19 bases between the two germline ends. The CDR3 covers 17 residues. CDR1 and CDR2 (germline): SGHTA, FQGNSA. CDR3 loop: CASSLYPPGQSHNEQFF. CDR3 nucleotide sequence: TGTGCCAGCAGCTTATATCCGCCCGGTCAGAGTCACAATGAGCAGTTCTTC.

This clonotype was counted ten times or more. The CDR3 loop is CASSSWDGNSPLHF. The CDR3 bases are TGTGCCAGCAGTTCCTGGGACGGAAATTCACCCCTCCACTTT. V and J are TRBV12-3 or TRBV12-4 and TRBJ1-6; possible D gene TRBD1, 5 bases. The CDR3 runs to 14 residues. Trimming shortened V by 4 bases and J by 7 bases, and 11 bases separated the two germline ends.

Worth noting for this clonotype: A much more abundant neighbour one base away suggests this may be a read error. The chain employs TRBV6-2 or TRBV6-3 and TRBJ2-4; 8 bases agree with TRBD2. V lost 5 bases, J lost 2 bases, and 5 bases stayed unmatched. The germline CDR1 and CDR2 sequences are MNHEY and SVGEGT. The CDR3 is made up of 15 amino acids. The CDR3 bases are TGTGCCAGCAGTCCTCAGCGGGGGTCCAAAAACATTCAGTACTTC. Translating gives CASSPQRGSKNIQYF.

This clonotype was found a few times. V and J are TRBV28 and TRBJ2-5, with TRBD1 identical over 7 bases. V dropped 5 bases and J dropped 5; count of bases not matched to a gene: 8. CDR3 length: 14 residues. Germline V gene data show CDR1 as MDHEN and CDR2 as SYDVKM. The CDR3 DNA reads TGTGCCAGCAGTCTGTTCGACAGGGATGAGACCCAGTACTTC. It translates to CASSLFDRDETQYF.